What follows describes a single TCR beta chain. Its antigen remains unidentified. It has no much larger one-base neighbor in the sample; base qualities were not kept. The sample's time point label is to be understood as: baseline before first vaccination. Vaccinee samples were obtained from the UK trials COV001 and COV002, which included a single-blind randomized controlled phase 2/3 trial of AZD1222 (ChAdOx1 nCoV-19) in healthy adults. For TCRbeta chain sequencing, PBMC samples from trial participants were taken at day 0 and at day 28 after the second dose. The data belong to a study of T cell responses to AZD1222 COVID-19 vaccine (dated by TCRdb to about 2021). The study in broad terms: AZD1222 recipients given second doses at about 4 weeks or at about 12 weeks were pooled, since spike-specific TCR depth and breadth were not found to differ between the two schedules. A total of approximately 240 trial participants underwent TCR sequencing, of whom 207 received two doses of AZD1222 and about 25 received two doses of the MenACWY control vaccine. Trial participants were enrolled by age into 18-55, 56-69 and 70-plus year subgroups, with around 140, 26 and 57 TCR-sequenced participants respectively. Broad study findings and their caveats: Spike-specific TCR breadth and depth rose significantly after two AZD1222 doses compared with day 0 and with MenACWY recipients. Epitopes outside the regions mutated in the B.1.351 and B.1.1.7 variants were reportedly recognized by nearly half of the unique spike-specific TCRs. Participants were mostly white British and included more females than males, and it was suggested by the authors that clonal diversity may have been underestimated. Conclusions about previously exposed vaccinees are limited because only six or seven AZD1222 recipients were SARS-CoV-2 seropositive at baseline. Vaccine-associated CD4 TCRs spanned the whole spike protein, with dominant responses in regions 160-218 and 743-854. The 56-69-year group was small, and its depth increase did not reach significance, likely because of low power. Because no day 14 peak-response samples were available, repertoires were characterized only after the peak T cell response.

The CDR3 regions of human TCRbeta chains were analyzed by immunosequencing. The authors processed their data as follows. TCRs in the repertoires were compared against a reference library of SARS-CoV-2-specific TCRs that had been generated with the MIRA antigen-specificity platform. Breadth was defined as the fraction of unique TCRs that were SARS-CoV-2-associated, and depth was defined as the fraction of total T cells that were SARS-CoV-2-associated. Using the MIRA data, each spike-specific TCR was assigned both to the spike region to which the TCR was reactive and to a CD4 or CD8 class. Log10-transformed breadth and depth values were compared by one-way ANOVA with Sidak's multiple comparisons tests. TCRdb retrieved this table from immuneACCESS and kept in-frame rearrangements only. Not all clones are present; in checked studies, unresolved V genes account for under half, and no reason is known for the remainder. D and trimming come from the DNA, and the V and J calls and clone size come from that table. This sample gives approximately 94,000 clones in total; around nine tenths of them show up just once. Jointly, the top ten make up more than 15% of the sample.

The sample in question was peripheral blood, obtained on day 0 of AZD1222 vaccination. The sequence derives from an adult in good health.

CDR3 region: CASTGAGGNTEAFF. The DNA sequence reads TGTGCCAGCACAGGGGCGGGGGGTAACACTGAAGCTTTCTTT. The V and J segments used are TRBV5-4 and TRBJ1-1, with TRBD1 perhaps the D gene, on 6 matching bases. CDR1 and CDR2 were assigned from the germline V gene (reference sequence) as SGHNT and YYREEE. Reading from cysteine to phenylalanine, the CDR3 counts 14 amino acids. The kept DNA is CDR3 alone, 42 bases in frame from the first base. The junction shows trimming of 6 bases on V and 2 bases on J, plus 14 bases between the germline ends.